Sequencing of this TCR beta chain was carried out in a study (dated by TCRdb to about 2016). This clonotype was counted only a few times. The clone's antigen remains unknown. No base qualities exist here, and no much larger clone lies one base off it. The library relied on RT-PCR. For sequencing, an Illumina MiSeq was employed. Through fastp at Q25 and MiXCR, TCRdb rebuilt clones from the public reads, retaining in-frame beta chains. All rows with the same CDR3 protein become a single entry with the most common DNA and genes. The sample data list around 700,000 distinct CDR3 sequences, and 13% to 15% of these were observed just once. Around 3.3% of the sample is taken by the ten largest. V is cut by 0 bases and J by 0 bases, and the space between the germline ends is 9 bases. According to the germline V gene, CDR1 reads MNHEY and CDR2 reads SVGAGI. The CDR3 holds 17 amino acids from the cysteine to the phenylalanine. The only DNA kept is the CDR3, 51 bases in frame from the first base.

The clonotype originates from a female donor in good health, serving as a healthy control. The chain was built from TRBV6-5 and TRBJ2-6, with no D gene named confidently. Sequences were obtained from memory CD4+ T cells from blood. CDR3 region: CASSYSLSNSGANVLTF. The DNA sequence is TGTGCCAGCAGTTACTCCTTATCGAACTCTGGGGCCAACGTCCTGACTTTC.